These 26 T cell receptor beta chains share one sample of origin, sequenced in a study of identical twins. A single record per CDR3 protein comes from TCRdb applying MiXCR to the 5' RACE reads. Of roughly 1,500,000 distinct CDR3 sequences in the sample, about 31% were seen once. The source material was cord blood. The receptor set was obtained from a newborn girl in good health.

The J gene is TRBJ2-7, the V gene TRBV7-2, with 8 bases aligning to TRBD2. CDR1 is SGHTA and CDR2 is FQGNSA in the germline V gene. J gave up 1 base and V 5 bases, and 16 bases lay outside the gene matches. The CDR3 loop spans 18 amino acids. This chain's CDR3 is CASSLRPGLDRSSYEQYF. DNA of the CDR3: TGTGCCAGCAGCCTAAGACCGGGACTAGACCGATCTTCCTACGAGCAGTACTTC.

This clonotype appeared a single time. This could be a read error, since a much larger clone is one nucleotide away. In DNA form, the CDR3 reads TGCAGCGTTACAGGGGGCCTCTACAATGAGCAGGTCTTC. This translates into CSVTGGLYNEQVF. V and J are TRBV29-1 and TRBJ2-1, with 9 bases aligning to TRBD1. Germline V CDR1 and CDR2: SQVTM, ANQGSEA. This CDR3 contains 13 residues.

The rearrangement links TRBV12-3 or TRBV12-4 to TRBJ2-3, with D hard to call. The V and J ends lost 6 bases and 15 bases respectively, with 16 bases between them. The CDR3 is 11 amino acids. Here the CDR3 DNA reads TGTGCCAGCAGGTCATCAGATGTGGAATATTTT. Protein sequence: CASRSSDVEYF.

Only a few counts were recorded for this clonotype. The gene calls are TRBV10-3 and TRBJ2-2; tentatively, D is TRBD2 (5 bases). CDR1 and CDR2 from the germline V gene are ENHRY and SYGVKD. This CDR3 is built from 14 residues. V lost 3 bases, J lost 1 base, and 6 bases lay in between. CDR3 nucleotide sequence: TGTGCCATCAGTGAACTAGGGAACACCGGGGAGCTGTTTTTT. Its translation: CAISELGNTGELFF.

The chain joins TRBV27 to TRBJ2-1, with no clear D. CDR3 length equals 17 residues. V gave up 4 bases and J gave up 0 bases, with 16 bases separating them. The V gene's germline CDR1 is MNHEY and CDR2 SMNVEV (reference sequence). Written as DNA, the CDR3 is TGTGCCAGCAGTTCGTCCTCCAAGTGGGGCTCCTACAATGAGCAGTTCTTC. Its protein product is CASSSSSKWGSYNEQFF.

This clonotype was seen a few times. V gene TRBV28 combines with J gene TRBJ1-2; D gene unclear. V was trimmed by 6 bases and J by 7 bases, leaving 15 bases between them. The CDR3 extends over 13 amino acids. Germline V gene data show CDR1 as MDHEN and CDR2 as SYDVKM. The CDR3 DNA reads TGTGCCAGCAGCCCCCGGGCGGGAAGTGGCTACACCTTC. Its protein is CASSPRAGSGYTF.

Concerning this clonotype: An end of the junction differs from the germline gene, which may be a read error. This rearrangement joins TRBV15 to TRBJ1-4; D uncertain. CDR3 length: 13 amino acids. Germline V gene sequence: CDR1 LNHNV, CDR2 YYDKDF (reference sequence). The CDR3 loop reads CATSQVGSEKLYF. For the CDR3, the DNA is TGTGCCACCAGCCAGGTGGGCAGTGAAAAACTGTATTTT.

V and J are TRBV12-3 or TRBV12-4 and TRBJ1-5; no firm D call. This CDR3 region has 17 residues. V was cut by 1 base and J by 0 bases, with 13 bases left in between. The CDR3 coding sequence is TGTGCCAGCAGTTTAGAGCACCCCTCCTATAGCAATCAGCCCCAGCATTTT. It encodes CASSLEHPSYSNQPQHF.

This sequence joins TRBV20-1 and TRBJ1-2; D gene unclear. CDR1 and CDR2 from the germline V gene are DFQATT and SNEGSKA (reference sequence). There are 12 residues in the CDR3. V lost 3 bases and J 5 bases, leaving 10 bases between the germline ends. CDR3 nucleotide sequence: TGCAGTGCTAGTCAGGCGCCTTATGGCTACACCTTC. This encodes CSASQAPYGYTF.

V and J are TRBV2 and TRBJ1-1, with unresolved D. This CDR3 has 14 amino acids. Trimming took off 2 bases at V and 0 bases at J, with 7 bases between the two ends. Per germline, CDR1 SNHLY and CDR2 FYNNEI. The CDR3 loop reads CASSEFRMNTEAFF. The CDR3 DNA is TGTGCCAGCAGTGAATTCAGGATGAACACTGAAGCTTTCTTT. Supplemented by reference TRBV2 and TRBJ1-1, the full variable domain reads EPEVTQTPSHQVTQMGQEVILRCVPISNHLYFYWYRQILGQKVEFLVSFYNNEISEKSEIFDDQFSVERPDGSNFTLKIRSTKLEDSAMYFCASSEFRMNTEAFFGQGTRLTVV.

This clonotype occurred a few times. The V gene is TRBV20-1, the J gene TRBJ2-7; perhaps D is TRBD1 or TRBD2 (6 bases each). V lost 1 base to trimming and J lost 2 bases, with 15 bases between them. Per germline, CDR1 DFQATT and CDR2 SNEGSKA (reference sequence). This CDR3 region has 15 residues. The CDR3 nucleotides read TGCAGTGCTAGAGTAAGGGGGGAATGGGCCTACGAGCAGTACTTC. This sequence encodes CSARVRGEWAYEQYF.

The chain links TRBV9 to TRBJ1-6; tentatively, D is TRBD1 (5 bases). Trimming took off 4 bases at V and 8 bases at J, with 13 bases between the two ends. The CDR3 runs to 14 residues. Germline CDR1 and CDR2: SGDLS and YYNGEE. The CDR3 protein is CASSPHMTDSPLHF. The CDR3 bases are TGTGCCAGCAGCCCGCATATGACAGATTCACCCCTCCACTTT.

V is TRBV3-1 and J is TRBJ1-1; D uncertain. The ends were cut back, 4 bases at V and 10 bases at J, with 22 bases in the middle. This CDR3 region has 15 residues. Germline V gene lookup returns CDR1 LGHDT and CDR2 YNNKEL (reference sequence). The CDR3 DNA reads as TGTGCCAGCAGCCTCCTACGGACCACCTCCTTTGGAGCTTTCTTT. Protein: CASSLLRTTSFGAFF.

The gene calls are TRBV2 and TRBJ2-1, with a weak D call TRBD1 (5 bases). V was clipped by 7 bases and J by 6 bases, with 16 bases between them. The CDR3 loop spans 14 amino acids. Germline V gene lookup returns CDR1 SNHLY and CDR2 FYNNEI. CDR3 in amino acids: CASTGQLSPNEQFF. The DNA of the CDR3 is TGTGCCAGCACCGGACAACTCTCCCCCAATGAGCAGTTCTTC.

The chain is built from TRBV30 and TRBJ2-5, with 9 bases lining up with TRBD1. Germline V gene lookup returns CDR1 GTSNPN and CDR2 SVGIG (reference sequence). V was pared by 1 base and J by 5 bases, with 14 bases of the junction left unmatched. The CDR3 is 17 residues long. The CDR3 protein is CAWSGTDYRGLWETQYF. The CDR3 nucleotides read TGTGCCTGGAGTGGGACAGACTACAGGGGGCTGTGGGAGACCCAGTACTTC.

Details on this clonotype: A much larger clonotype is one base distant, so this may be a read error. The chain combines TRBV10-3 with TRBJ2-1, with 16 bases lining up with TRBD2. The germline V gene encodes CDR1 ENHRY and CDR2 SYGVKD. This CDR3 comprises 18 residues. The V and J ends lost 5 bases and 6 bases, in that order; junction bases with no gene match: 10. For the CDR3, the DNA is TGTGCCATCAGTCGGGGACTAGCGGGAGGGCTGAACTTCAATGAGCAGTTCTTC. This gives the protein CAISRGLAGGLNFNEQFF.

The chain combines TRBV11-2 with TRBJ2-5; D may be TRBD1 or TRBD2 (5 bases each). Germline CDR1 is SGHAT and CDR2 is FQNNGV. The V gene lost 7 bases and the J gene lost 7 bases, with 19 bases spanning the gap. This CDR3 region has 14 residues. CDR3 sequence (DNA): TGTGCCAGCACCTCTCTCCAGGGAGAGGGGACCCAGTACTTC. This codes for CASTSLQGEGTQYF.

The chain carries TRBV2 and TRBJ2-6; 10 bases are a match to TRBD1. CDR3 length: 17 residues. Per the germline V gene, CDR1 is SNHLY and CDR2 is FYNNEI. The J segment lost 3 bases and the V segment lost 3 bases, leaving 5 bases of the junction unmatched. CDR3 region: CASSEGQGFFGANVLTF. CDR3 bases: TGTGCCAGCAGTGAGGGACAGGGGTTTTTTGGGGCCAACGTCCTGACTTTC. The full variable domain, in which reference TRBV2 and TRBJ2-6 provide the parts outside the CDR3, is EPEVTQTPSHQVTQMGQEVILRCVPISNHLYFYWYRQILGQKVEFLVSFYNNEISEKSEIFDDQFSVERPDGSNFTLKIRSTKLEDSAMYFCASSEGQGFFGANVLTFGAGSRLTVL.

A note on this clonotype: The junction and the germline gene differ at one end; a read error may be behind it. The chain employs TRBV7-9 and TRBJ2-1; D remains unclear. The CDR3 sequence is 12 residues long. Germline V gene lookup returns CDR1 SEHNR and CDR2 FQNEAQ (reference sequence). In DNA form, the CDR3 reads TGTGCCAGCCGCTTAACATACAATGAGCAGTTCTTC. Protein sequence: CASRLTYNEQFF. The whole variable domain, remainder taken from reference TRBV7-9 and TRBJ2-1, is DTGVSQNPRHKITKRGQNVTFRCDPISEHNRLYWYRQTLGQGPEFLTYFQNEAQLEKSRLLSDRFSAERPKGSFSTLEIQRTEQGDSAMYLCASRLTYNEQFFGPGTRLTVL.

This clonotype has ten or more counts. The CDR3 is CSALAGWVEQFF. The CDR3 DNA follows: TGCAGCGCCCTAGCGGGATGGGTTGAGCAGTTCTTC. The rearrangement links TRBV29-1 to TRBJ2-1; TRBD2 aligns across 9 bases. Unmatched junction bases numbered 7, after V lost 7 bases and J lost 9 bases. This CDR3 is built from 12 residues. CDR1 SQVTM and CDR2 ANQGSEA come from the germline V gene.

V gene TRBV6-1 combines with J gene TRBJ2-1; D is ambiguous. The germline V and J ends were trimmed by 2 bases and 10 bases, with 15 bases remaining between them. CDR3 length equals 14 residues. Germline values: CDR1 MNHNS, CDR2 SASEGT. The CDR3 DNA sequence: TGTGCCAGCAGTGAAATAAGGGTCAGCCACGAGCAGTTCTTC. Its protein is CASSEIRVSHEQFF.

V gene TRBV20-1 combines with J gene TRBJ2-7; 7 bases agree with TRBD2. The CDR3 length is 14 residues. After removal of 6 bases from V and 4 bases from J, the junction contained 12 bases not matched to a gene. Germline V CDR1 and CDR2: DFQATT, SNEGSKA (reference sequence). The CDR3 DNA follows: TGCAGTGCCGGACACAGCGGGATTTTGTACGAGCAGTACTTC. This encodes CSAGHSGILYEQYF.

In its sample, this clonotype was seen once. V and J are TRBV6-2 or TRBV6-3 and TRBJ1-1; TRBD1 matches at 7 bases. The CDR3 spans 14 residues. Trimming removed 6 bases from V and 5 bases from J; junction bases left unmatched: 9. Germline values: CDR1 MNHEY, CDR2 SVGEGT. This chain's CDR3 is CASREDRAGTEAFF. CDR3 coding DNA: TGTGCCAGCAGGGAAGACAGGGCGGGGACTGAAGCTTTCTTT.

Notes on this clonotype: The junction differs from germline at one of its ends, possibly a read error. The CDR3 bases are TGTGCCGGCAGTTTTGCGGCAGGACCCTTTGGCTACACCTTC. This encodes CAGSFAAGPFGYTF. The rearrangement uses TRBV27 and TRBJ1-2; D is ambiguous. The CDR3 is 14 residues long. Germline V CDR1 and CDR2: MNHEY, SMNVEV (reference sequence).

This clonotype occurred once. This could be a read error, since a much larger clone is one nucleotide away. The chain's CDR3 is CSVEDPRGAGNIQYF. In DNA, the CDR3 is TGCAGCGTTGAAGATCCTCGGGGGGCGGGTAACATTCAGTACTTC. The chain is built from TRBV29-1 and TRBJ2-7; a weak D match, TRBD2 (7 bases). The J call may be incorrect, as the DNA end agrees better with TRBJ2-4. The CDR3 contains 15 residues. Germline loops: CDR1 SQVTM, CDR2 ANQGSEA.

This chain links TRBV6-1 with TRBJ2-7, with D tentatively TRBD2 (7 bases). V lost 6 bases, J lost 2 bases, and 17 bases lay in between. Germline lookup yields CDR1 MNHNS and CDR2 SASEGT. The CDR3 is made up of 15 amino acids. In nucleotides, the CDR3 is TGTGCCAGCAGCGTCTACGCGGGGGCCACCTACGAGCAGTACTTC. Residues: CASSVYAGATYEQYF.